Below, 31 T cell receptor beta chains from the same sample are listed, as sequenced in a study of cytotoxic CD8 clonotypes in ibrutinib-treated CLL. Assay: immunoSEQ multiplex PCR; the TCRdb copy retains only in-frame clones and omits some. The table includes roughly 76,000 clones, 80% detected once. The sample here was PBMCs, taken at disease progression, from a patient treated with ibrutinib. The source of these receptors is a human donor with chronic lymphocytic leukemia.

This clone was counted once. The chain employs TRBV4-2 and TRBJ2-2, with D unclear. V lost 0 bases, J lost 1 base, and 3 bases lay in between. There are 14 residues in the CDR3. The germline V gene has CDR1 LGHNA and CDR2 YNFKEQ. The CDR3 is CASSQEENTGELFF. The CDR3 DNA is TGTGCCAGCAGCCAAGAAGAGAACACCGGGGAGCTGTTTTTT.

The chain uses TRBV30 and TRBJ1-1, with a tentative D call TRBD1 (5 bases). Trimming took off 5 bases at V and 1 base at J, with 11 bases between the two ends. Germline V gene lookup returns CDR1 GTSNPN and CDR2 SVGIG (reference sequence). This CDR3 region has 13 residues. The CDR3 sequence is CAWPWGTNTEAFF. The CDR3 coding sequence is TGTGCCTGGCCCTGGGGGACGAACACTGAAGCTTTCTTT.

CDR3 residues: CASSLSSSTDTQYF. CDR3 DNA: TGTGCCAGCAGCTTAAGTTCGTCCACAGATACGCAGTATTTT. The chain employs TRBV7-9 and TRBJ2-3; D is ambiguous. Trimming shortened V by 2 bases and J by 2 bases, and 8 bases separated the two germline ends. Germline V gene lookup returns CDR1 SEHNR and CDR2 FQNEAQ (reference sequence). This CDR3 contains 14 residues. The variable domain in full, with the rest retrieved from reference TRBV7-9 and TRBJ2-3, is DTGVSQNPRHKITKRGQNVTFRCDPISEHNRLYWYRQTLGQGPEFLTYFQNEAQLEKSRLLSDRFSAERPKGSFSTLEIQRTEQGDSAMYLCASSLSSSTDTQYFGPGTRLTVL.

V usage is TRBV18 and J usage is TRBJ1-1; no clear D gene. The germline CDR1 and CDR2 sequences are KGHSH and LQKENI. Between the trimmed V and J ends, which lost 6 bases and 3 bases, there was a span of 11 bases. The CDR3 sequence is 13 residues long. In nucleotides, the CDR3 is TGTGCCAGCTCTTTACTCGGGGACACTGAAGCTTTCTTT. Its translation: CASSLLGDTEAFF.

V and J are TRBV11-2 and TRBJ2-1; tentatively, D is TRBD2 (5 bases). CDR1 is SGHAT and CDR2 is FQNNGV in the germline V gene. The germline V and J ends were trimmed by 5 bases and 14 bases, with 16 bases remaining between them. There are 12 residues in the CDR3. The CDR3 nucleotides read TGTGCCAGCAGCGCCCTGAGGGCCTCGGAGTTCTTC. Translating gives CASSALRASEFF.

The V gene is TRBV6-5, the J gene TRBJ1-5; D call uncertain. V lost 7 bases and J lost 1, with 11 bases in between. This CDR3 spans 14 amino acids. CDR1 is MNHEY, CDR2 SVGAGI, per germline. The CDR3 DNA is TGTGCCAGCAACGGGTTCGGCAGCAATCAGCCCCAGCATTTT. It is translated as CASNGFGSNQPQHF.

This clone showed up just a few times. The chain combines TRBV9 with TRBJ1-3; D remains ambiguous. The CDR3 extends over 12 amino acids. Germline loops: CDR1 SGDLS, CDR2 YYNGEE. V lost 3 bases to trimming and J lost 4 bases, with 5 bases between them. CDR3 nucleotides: TGTGCCAGCAGCGAGGAGGGAAACACCATATATTTT. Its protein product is CASSEEGNTIYF.

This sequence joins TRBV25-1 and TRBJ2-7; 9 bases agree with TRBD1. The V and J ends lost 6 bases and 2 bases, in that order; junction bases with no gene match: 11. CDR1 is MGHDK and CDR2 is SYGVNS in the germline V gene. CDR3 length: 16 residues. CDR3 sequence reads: CASRRSEGQGTYEQYF. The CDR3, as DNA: TGTGCCAGCAGACGGAGTGAGGGACAGGGAACCTACGAGCAGTACTTC.

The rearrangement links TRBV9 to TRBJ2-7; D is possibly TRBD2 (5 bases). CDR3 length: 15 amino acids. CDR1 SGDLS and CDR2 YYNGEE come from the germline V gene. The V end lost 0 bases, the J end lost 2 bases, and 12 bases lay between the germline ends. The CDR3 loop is CASSVATGETYEQYF. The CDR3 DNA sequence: TGTGCCAGCAGCGTAGCGACCGGGGAGACCTACGAGCAGTACTTC.

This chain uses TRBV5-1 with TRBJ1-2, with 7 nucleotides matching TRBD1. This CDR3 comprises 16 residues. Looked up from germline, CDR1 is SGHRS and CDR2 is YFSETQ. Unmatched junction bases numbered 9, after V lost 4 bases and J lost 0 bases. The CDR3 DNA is TGCGCCAGCAGCCCGGGTGTCAGGGGGGCTAACTATGGCTACACCTTC. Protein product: CASSPGVRGANYGYTF. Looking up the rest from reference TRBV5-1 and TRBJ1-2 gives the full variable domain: KAGVTQTPRYLIKTRGQQVTLSCSPISGHRSVSWYQQTPGQGLQFLFEYFSETQRNKGNFPGRFSGRQFSNSRSEMNVSTLELGDSALYLCASSPGVRGANYGYTFGSGTRLTVV.

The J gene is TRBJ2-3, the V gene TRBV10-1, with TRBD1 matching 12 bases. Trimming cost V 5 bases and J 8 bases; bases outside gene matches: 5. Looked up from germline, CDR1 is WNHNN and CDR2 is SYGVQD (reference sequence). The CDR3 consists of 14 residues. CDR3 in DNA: TGCGCCAGCAGTCCCGGGACAGGGGGCCGTACGCAGTATTTT. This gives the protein CASSPGTGGRTQYF.

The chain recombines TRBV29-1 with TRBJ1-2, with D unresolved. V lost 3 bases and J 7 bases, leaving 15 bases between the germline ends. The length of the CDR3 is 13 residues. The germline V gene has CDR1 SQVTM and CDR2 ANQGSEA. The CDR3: CSVDRLDFGGYTF. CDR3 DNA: TGCAGCGTTGACCGCTTGGACTTTGGTGGCTACACCTTC.

The CDR3 sequence is CSAKSYGYTF. The CDR3 DNA follows: TGCAGTGCTAAGTCCTATGGCTACACCTTC. The chain has TRBV20-1 and TRBJ1-2, with D uncertain. Germline V CDR1 and CDR2: DFQATT, SNEGSKA (reference sequence). The CDR3 runs 10 residues. Between the trimmed V and J ends, which lost 4 bases and 4 bases, there was a span of 4 bases.

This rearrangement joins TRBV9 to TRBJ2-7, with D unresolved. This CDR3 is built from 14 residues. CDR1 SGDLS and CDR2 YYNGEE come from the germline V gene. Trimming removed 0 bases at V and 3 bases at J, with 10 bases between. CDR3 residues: CASSVGPSVYEQYF. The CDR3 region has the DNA TGTGCCAGCAGCGTAGGTCCTAGTGTCTACGAGCAGTACTTC.

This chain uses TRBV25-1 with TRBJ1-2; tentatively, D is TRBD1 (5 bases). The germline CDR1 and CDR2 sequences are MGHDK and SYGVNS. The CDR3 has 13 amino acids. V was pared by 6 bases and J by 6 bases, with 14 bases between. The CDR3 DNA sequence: TGTGCCAGCAGACTCGGGACGTTCCATGGCTACACCTTC. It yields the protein CASRLGTFHGYTF.

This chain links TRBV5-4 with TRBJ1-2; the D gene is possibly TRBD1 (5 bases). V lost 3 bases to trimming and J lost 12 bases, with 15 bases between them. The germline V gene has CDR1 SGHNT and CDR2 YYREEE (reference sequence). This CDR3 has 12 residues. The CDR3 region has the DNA TGTGCCAGCAGCTGGGACTTACTAGAGGACACCTTC. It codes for CASSWDLLEDTF. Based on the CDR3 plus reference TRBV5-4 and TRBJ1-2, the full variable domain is ETGVTQSPTHLIKTRGQQVTLRCSSQSGHNTVSWYQQALGQGPQFIFQYYREEENGRGNFPPRFSGLQFPNYSSELNVNALELDDSALYLCASSWDLLEDTFGSGTRLTVV.

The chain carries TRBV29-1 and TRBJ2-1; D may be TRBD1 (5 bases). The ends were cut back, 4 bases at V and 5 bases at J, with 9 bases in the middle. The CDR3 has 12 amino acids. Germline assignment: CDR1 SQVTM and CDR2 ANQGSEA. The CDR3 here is CSVGGPNNEQFF. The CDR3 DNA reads TGCAGCGTTGGGGGCCCCAACAATGAGCAGTTCTTC.

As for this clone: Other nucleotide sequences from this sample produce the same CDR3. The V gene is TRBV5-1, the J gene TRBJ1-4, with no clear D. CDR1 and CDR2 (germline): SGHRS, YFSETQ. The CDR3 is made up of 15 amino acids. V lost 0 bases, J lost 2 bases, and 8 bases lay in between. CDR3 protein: CASSLAGSTNEKLFF. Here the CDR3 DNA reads TGCGCCAGCAGCTTGGCAGGCTCTACTAATGAAAAACTGTTTTTT.

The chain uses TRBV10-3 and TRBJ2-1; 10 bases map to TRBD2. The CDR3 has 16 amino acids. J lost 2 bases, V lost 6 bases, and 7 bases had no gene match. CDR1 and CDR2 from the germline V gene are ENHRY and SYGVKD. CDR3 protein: CAISQTSGATYNEQFF. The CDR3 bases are TGTGCCATCAGCCAAACTAGCGGGGCTACCTACAATGAGCAGTTCTTC.

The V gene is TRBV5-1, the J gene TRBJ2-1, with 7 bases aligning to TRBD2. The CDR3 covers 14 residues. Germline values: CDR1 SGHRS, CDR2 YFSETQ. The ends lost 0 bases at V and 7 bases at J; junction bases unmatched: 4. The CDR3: CASSLVGGRNEQFF. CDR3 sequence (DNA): TGCGCCAGCAGCTTGGTGGGGGGGAGGAATGAGCAGTTCTTC.

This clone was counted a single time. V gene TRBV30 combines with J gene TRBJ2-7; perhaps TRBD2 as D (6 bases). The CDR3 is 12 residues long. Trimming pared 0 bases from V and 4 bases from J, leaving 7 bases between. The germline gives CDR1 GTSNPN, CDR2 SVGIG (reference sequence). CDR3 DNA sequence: TGTGCCTGGAGTGTACGGGGGTACGAGCAGTACTTC. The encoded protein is CAWSVRGYEQYF.

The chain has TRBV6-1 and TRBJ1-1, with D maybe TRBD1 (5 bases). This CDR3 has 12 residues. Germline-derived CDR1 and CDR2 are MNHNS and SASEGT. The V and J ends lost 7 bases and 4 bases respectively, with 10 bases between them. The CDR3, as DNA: TGTGCCAGCATGGGGGGAGGCACTGAAGCTTTCTTT. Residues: CASMGGGTEAFF.

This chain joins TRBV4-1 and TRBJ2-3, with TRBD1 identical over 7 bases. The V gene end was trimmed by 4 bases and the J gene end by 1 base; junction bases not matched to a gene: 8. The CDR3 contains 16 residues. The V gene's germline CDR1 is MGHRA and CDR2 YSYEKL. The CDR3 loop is CASSLLQGFGTDTQYF. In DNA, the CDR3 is TGCGCCAGCAGCCTACTACAGGGGTTCGGCACAGATACGCAGTATTTT.

In nucleotides, the CDR3 is TGTGCCAGCAGCAAAACAGGGAATACCGGGGAGCTGTTTTTT. Protein sequence: CASSKTGNTGELFF. This chain joins TRBV21-1 and TRBJ2-2; the D call of TRBD1 is as the table states it, not checked on the DNA. TRBV21-1 is a recognized pseudogene. This CDR3 is 14 amino acids long.

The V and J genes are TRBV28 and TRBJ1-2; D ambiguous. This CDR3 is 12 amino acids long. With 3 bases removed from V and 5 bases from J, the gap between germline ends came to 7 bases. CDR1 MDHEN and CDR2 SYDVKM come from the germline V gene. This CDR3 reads CASSLGPYGYTF. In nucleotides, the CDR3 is TGTGCCAGCAGTTTGGGTCCTTATGGCTACACCTTC.

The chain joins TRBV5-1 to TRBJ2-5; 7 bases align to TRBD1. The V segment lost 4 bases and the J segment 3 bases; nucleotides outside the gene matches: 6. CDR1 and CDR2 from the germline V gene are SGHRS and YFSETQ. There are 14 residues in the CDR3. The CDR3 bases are TGCGCCAGCAGCGACGACAGGGTCGAAGAGACCCAGTACTTC. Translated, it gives CASSDDRVEETQYF.

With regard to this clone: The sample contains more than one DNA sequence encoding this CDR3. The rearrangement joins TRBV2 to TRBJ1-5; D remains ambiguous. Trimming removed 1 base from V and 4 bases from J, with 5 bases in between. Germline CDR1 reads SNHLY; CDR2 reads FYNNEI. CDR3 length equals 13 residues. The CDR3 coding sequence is TGTGCCAGCAGTGAAGAAGGGAATCAGCCCCAGCATTTT. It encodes CASSEEGNQPQHF.

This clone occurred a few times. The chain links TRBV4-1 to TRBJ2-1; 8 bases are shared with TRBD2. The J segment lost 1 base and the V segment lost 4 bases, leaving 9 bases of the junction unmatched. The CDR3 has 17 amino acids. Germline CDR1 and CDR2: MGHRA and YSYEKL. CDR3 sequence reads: CASSRRGGGISYNEQFF. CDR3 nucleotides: TGCGCCAGCAGCCGACGTGGCGGGGGGATTTCCTACAATGAGCAGTTCTTC.

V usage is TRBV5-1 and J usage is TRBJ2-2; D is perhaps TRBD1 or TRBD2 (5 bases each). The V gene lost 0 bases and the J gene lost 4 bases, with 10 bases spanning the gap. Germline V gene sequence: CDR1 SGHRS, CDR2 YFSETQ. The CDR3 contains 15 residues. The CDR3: CASSLEGEPTGELFF. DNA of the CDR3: TGCGCCAGCAGCTTGGAAGGGGAGCCCACCGGGGAGCTGTTTTTT.

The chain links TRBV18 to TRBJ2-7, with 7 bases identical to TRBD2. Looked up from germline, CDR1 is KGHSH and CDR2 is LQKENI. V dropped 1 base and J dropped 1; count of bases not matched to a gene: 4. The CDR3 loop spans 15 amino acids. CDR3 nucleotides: TGTGCCAGCTCACCACGGCGGGAGAGTTCCTACGAGCAGTACTTC. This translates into CASSPRRESSYEQYF. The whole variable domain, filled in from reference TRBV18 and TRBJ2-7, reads NAGVMQNPRHLVRRRGQEARLRCSPMKGHSHVYWYRQLPEEGLKFMVYLQKENIIDESGMPKERFSAEFPKEGPSILRIQQVVRGDSAAYFCASSPRRESSYEQYFGPGTRLTVT.

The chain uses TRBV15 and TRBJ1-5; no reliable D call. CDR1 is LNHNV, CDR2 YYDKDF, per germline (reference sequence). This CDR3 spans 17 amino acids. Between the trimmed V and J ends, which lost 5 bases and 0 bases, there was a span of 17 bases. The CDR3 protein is CATSPNSGFRSNQPQHF. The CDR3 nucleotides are TGTGCCACCAGCCCCAACTCGGGGTTTCGTAGCAATCAGCCCCAGCATTTT.